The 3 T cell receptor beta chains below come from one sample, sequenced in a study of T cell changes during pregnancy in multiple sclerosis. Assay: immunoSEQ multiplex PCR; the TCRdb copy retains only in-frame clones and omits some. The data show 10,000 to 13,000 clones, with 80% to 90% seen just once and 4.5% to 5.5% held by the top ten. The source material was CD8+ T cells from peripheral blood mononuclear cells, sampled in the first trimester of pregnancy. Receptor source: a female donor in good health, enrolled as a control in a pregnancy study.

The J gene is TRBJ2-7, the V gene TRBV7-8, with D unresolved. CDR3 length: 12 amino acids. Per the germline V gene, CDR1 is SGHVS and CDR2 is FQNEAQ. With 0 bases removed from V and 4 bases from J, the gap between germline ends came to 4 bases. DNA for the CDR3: TGTGCCAGCAGCTTAGCTATATACGAGCAGTACTTC. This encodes CASSLAIYEQYF. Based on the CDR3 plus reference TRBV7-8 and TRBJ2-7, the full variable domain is GAGVSQSPRYKVAKRGQDVALRCDPISGHVSLFWYQQALGQGPEFLTYFQNEAQLDKSGLPSDRFFAERPEGSVSTLKIQRTQQEDSAVYLCASSLAIYEQYFGPGTRLTVT.

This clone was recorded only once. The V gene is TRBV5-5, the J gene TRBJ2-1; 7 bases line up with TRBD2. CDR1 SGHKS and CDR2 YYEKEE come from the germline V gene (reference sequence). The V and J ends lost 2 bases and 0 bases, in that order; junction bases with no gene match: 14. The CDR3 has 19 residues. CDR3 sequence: CASSFPSVAGSNSYNEQFF. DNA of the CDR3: TGTGCCAGCAGCTTCCCATCCGTAGCGGGTTCAAACTCCTACAATGAGCAGTTCTTC.

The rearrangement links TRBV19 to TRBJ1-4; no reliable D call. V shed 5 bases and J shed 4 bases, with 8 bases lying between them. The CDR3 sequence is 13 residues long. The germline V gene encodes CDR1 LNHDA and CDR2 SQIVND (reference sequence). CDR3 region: CASSFRGNEKLFF. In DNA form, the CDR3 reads TGTGCCAGTAGTTTCCGGGGTAATGAAAAACTGTTTTTT.